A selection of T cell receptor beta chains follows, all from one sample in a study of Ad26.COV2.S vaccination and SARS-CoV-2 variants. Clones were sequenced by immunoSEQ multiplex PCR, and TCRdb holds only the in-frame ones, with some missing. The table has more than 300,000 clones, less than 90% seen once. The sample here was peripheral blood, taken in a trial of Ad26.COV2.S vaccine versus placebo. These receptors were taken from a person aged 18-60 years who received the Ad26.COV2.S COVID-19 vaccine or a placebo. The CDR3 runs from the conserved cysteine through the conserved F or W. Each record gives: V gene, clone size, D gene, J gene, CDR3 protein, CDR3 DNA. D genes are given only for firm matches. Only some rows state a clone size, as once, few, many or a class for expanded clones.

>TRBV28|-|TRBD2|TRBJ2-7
CASTPRAGAAEQYF
TGTGCCAGCACCCCACGGGCGGGAGCCGCAGAGCAGTACTTC
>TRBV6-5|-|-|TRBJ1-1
CASSYSELAIEAFF
TGTGCCAGCAGTTACTCGGAATTAGCGATTGAAGCTTTCTTT
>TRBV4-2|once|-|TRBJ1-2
CASSQEPLHSGRYGYTF
TGTGCCAGCAGCCAAGAACCTCTGCACTCCGGCCGCTATGGCTACACCTTC
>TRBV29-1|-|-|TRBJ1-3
CSVGGGIQGSSGNTIYF
TGCAGCGTTGGGGGGGGCATACAGGGAAGCTCTGGAAACACCATATATTTT
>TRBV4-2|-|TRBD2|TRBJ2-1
CASSQDGGEIYEQFF
TGTGCCAGCAGCCAAGATGGGGGGGAGATATATGAGCAGTTCTTC
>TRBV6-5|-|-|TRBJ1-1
CASSYGGVLGTEAFF
TGTGCCAGCAGTTACGGGGGGGTCTTAGGGACTGAAGCTTTCTTT
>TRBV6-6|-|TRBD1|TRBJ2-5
CASSRTTGTGWILETQYF
TGTGCCAGCAGTCGTACTACCGGGACAGGGTGGATCCTGGAGACCCAGTACTTC
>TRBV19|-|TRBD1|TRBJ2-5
CASSMTGGRQETQYF
TGTGCCAGTAGTATGACAGGGGGGAGGCAAGAGACCCAGTACTTC
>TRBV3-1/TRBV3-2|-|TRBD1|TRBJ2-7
CASSQPLSGQQVEQYF
TGTGCCAGCAGCCAACCCCTGTCGGGACAGCAGGTCGAGCAGTACTTC
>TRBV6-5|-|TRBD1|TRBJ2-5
CASTAGQGVLETQYF
TGTGCCAGCACCGCCGGACAGGGGGTTCTAGAGACCCAGTACTTC
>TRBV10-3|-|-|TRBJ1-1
CAISEGLTGEAFF
TGTGCCATCAGTGAAGGCCTGACTGGTGAAGCTTTCTTT
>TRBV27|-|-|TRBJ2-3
CASSPWPNGPTDTQYF
TGTGCCAGCAGTCCCTGGCCCAATGGGCCCACAGATACGCAGTATTTT
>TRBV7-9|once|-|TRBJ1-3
CASSLGRFSGNTIYF
TGTGCCAGCAGCTTAGGCCGATTCTCTGGAAACACCATATATTTT
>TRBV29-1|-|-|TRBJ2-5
CSVWGGLGETQYF
TGCAGCGTGTGGGGGGGGCTCGGAGAGACCCAGTACTTC
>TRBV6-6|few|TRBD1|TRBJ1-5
CASSYGQGRSQPQHF
TGTGCCAGCAGTTACGGACAGGGAAGGTCTCAGCCCCAGCATTTT
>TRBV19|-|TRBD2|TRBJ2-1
CASSTKGLAGYSYNEQFF
TGTGCCAGTAGTACAAAGGGACTAGCGGGATACTCCTACAATGAGCAGTTCTTC
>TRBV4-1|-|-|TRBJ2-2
CASSQEQGISGELFF
TGCGCCAGCAGCCAGGAACAGGGAATTAGCGGGGAGCTGTTTTTT
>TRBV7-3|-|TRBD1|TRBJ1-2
CASRLDRDKYGYTF
TGTGCCAGCAGACTTGACAGGGATAAGTATGGCTACACCTTC
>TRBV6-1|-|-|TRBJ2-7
CASSERGGIGAYEQYF
TGTGCCAGCAGTGAAAGAGGTGGTATAGGGGCCTACGAGCAGTACTTC
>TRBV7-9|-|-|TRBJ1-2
CASSSYTTWLGYTF
TGTGCCAGCAGCTCATACACTACTTGGTTAGGCTACACCTTC
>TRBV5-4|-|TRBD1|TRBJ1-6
CASSWTGLDSPLHF
TGTGCCAGCAGCTGGACAGGGCTGGATTCACCCCTCCACTTT
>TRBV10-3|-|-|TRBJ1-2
CAISEPFKTADFYGYTF
TGTGCCATCAGTGAGCCTTTTAAGACAGCGGATTTTTATGGCTACACCTTC
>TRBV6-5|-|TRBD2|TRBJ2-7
CASSPTSGRENEQYF
TGTGCCAGCAGCCCGACTAGCGGGAGGGAGAACGAGCAGTACTTC
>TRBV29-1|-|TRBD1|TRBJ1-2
CSVGFPGTAYGYTF
TGCAGCGTCGGATTCCCCGGGACAGCTTATGGCTACACCTTC
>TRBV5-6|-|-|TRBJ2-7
CASSVKLVRPYEQYF
TGTGCCAGCAGCGTCAAACTAGTCAGACCCTACGAGCAGTACTTC
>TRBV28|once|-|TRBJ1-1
CASSLGQNTEAFF
TGTGCCAGCAGTTTAGGACAGAACACTGAAGCTTTCTTT
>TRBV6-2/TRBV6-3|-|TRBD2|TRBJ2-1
CASNPITGTSGGNEQFF
TGTGCCAGCAACCCAATAACCGGGACTAGCGGGGGTAATGAGCAGTTCTTC
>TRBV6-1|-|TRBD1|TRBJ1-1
CASSEHRRGRVNTEAFF
TGTGCCAGCAGTGAACATAGAAGGGGGCGAGTGAACACTGAAGCTTTCTTT
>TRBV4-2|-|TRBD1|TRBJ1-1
CASSYRQGASEAFF
TGTGCCAGCAGCTACCGACAGGGGGCTAGTGAAGCTTTCTTT
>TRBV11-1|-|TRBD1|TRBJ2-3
CASSLDRVADTQYF
TGTGCCAGCAGCTTGGACAGGGTTGCAGATACGCAGTATTTT
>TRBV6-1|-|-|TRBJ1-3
CASSDLFGKDGNTIYF
TGTGCCAGCAGTGACCTTTTTGGGAAGGATGGAAACACCATATATTTT
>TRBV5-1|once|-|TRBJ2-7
CASSPAPKRQSSYEQYF
TGCGCCAGCAGCCCGGCCCCAAAACGACAAAGCTCCTACGAGCAGTACTTC